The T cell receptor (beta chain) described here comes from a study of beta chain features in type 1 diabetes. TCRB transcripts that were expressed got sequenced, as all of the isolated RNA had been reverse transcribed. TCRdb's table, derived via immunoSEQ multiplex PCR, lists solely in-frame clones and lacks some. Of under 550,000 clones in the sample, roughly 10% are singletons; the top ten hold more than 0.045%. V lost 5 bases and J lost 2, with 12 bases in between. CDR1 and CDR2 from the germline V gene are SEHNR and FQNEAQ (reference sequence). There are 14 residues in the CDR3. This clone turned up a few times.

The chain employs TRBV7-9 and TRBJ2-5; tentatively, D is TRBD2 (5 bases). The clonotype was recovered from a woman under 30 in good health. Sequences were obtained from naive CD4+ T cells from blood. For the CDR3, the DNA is TGTGCCAGCAGCGAGCGGACTTCTCAAGAGACCCAGTACTTC. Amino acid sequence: CASSERTSQETQYF.